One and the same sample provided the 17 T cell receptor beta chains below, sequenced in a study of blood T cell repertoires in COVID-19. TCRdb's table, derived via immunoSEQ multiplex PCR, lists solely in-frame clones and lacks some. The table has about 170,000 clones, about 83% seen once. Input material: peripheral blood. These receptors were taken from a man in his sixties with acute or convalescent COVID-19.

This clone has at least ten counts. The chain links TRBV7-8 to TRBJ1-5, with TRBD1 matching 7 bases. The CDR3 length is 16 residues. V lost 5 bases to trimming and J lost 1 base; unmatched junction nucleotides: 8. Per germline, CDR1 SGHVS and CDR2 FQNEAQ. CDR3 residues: CASSRSGGLSNQPQHF. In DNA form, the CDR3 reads TGTGCCAGCAGCAGATCAGGGGGGTTAAGCAATCAGCCCCAGCATTTT.

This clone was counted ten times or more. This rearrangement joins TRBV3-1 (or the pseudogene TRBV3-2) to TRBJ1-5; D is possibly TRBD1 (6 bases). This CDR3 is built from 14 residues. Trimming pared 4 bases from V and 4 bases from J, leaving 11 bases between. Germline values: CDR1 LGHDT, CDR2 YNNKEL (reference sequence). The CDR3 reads CASSLGQPNQPQHF. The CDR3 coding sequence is TGTGCCAGCAGCCTAGGACAGCCGAATCAGCCCCAGCATTTT.

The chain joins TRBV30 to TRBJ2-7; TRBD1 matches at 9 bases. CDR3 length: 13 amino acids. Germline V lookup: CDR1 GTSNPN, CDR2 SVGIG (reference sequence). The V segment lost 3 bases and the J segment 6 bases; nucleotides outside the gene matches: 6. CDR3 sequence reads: CAWSPTDRGEQYF. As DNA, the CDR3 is TGTGCCTGGAGCCCTACGGACAGGGGCGAGCAGTACTTC.

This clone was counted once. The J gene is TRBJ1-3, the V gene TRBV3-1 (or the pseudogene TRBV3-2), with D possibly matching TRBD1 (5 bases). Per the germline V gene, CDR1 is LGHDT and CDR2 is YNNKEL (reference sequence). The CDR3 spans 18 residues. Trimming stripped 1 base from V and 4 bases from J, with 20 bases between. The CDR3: CASSQVYMSAGFGNTIYF. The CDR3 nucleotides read TGTGCCAGCAGCCAAGTTTATATGTCCGCAGGGTTCGGAAACACCATATATTTT.

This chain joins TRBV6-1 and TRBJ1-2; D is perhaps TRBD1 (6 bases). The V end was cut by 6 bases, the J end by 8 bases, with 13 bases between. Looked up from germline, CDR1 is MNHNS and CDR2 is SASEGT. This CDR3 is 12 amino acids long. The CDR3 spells CASSRDKNGYTF. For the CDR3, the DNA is TGTGCCAGCAGCCGGGACAAGAACGGCTACACCTTC.

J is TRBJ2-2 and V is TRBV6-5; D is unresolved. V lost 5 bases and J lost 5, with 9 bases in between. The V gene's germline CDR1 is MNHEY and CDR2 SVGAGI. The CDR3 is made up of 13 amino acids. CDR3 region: CASSPGSTGELFF. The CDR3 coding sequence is TGTGCCAGCAGTCCTGGCAGTACCGGGGAGCTGTTTTTT.

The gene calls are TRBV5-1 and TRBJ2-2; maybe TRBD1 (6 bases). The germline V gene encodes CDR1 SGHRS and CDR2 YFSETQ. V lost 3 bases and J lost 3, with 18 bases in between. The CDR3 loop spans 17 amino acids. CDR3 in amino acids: CASSWDTPPSHTGELFF. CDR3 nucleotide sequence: TGCGCCAGCAGCTGGGACACCCCACCCTCGCACACCGGGGAGCTGTTTTTT.

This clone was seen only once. The CDR3 here is CASSPSSGQGRSPLHF. The DNA for the CDR3 is TGTGCCAGTAGTCCCTCGTCCGGACAGGGAAGATCACCCCTCCACTTT. The chain employs TRBV19 and TRBJ1-6; the match to TRBD1 covers 8 bases. The CDR3 totals 16 residues. CDR1 LNHDA and CDR2 SQIVND come from the germline V gene (reference sequence). Trimming at V came to 5 bases and at J to 10 bases, leaving 13 bases not matched to a gene.

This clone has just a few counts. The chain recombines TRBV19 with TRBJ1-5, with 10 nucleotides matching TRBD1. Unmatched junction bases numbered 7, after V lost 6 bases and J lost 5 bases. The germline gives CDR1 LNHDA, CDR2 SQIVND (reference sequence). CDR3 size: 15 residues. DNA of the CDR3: TGTGCCAGTAGATATATGGGGACAGGGGATCAGCCCCAGCATTTT. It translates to CASRYMGTGDQPQHF.

The CDR3 here is CASSSSGTSGGASYNEQFF. DNA for the CDR3: TGTGCCAGCAGCTCTTCCGGGACTAGCGGGGGGGCCTCCTACAATGAGCAGTTCTTC. This chain links TRBV7-3 with TRBJ2-1, with 16 bases lining up with TRBD2. The CDR3 consists of 19 residues. The germline V gene has CDR1 SGHTA and CDR2 FQGTGA. J gave up 0 bases and V 4 bases, and 6 bases lay outside the gene matches.

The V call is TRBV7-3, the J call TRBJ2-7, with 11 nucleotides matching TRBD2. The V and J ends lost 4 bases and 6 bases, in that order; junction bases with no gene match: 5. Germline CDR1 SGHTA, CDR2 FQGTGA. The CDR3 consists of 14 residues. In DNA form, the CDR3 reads TGTGCCAGCAGCTCTGGACTAGCGGGCGGCGAGCAGTACTTC. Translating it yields CASSSGLAGGEQYF.

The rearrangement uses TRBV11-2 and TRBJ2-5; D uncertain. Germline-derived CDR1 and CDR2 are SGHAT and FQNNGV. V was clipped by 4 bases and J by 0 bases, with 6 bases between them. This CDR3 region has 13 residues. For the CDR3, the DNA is TGTGCCAGCAGCTACTATAACCAAGAGACCCAGTACTTC. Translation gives CASSYYNQETQYF.

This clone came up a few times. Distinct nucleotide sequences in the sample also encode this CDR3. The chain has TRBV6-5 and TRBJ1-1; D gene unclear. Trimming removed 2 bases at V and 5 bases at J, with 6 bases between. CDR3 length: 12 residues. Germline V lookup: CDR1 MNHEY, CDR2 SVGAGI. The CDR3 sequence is CASSYTGTEAFF. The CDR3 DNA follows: TGTGCCAGCAGTTACACCGGGACTGAAGCTTTCTTT.

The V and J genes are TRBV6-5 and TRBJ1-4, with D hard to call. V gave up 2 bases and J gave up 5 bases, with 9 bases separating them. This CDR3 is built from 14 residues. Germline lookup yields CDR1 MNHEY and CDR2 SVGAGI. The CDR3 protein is CASSYREMNEKLFF. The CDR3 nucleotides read TGTGCCAGCAGTTACAGGGAGATGAATGAAAAACTGTTTTTT.

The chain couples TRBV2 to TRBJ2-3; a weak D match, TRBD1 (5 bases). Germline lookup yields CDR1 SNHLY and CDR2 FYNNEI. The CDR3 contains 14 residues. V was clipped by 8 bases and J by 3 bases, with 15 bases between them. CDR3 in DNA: TGTGCCAGCCTCTTTAGGCCAGGGACAGATACGCAGTATTTT. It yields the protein CASLFRPGTDTQYF.

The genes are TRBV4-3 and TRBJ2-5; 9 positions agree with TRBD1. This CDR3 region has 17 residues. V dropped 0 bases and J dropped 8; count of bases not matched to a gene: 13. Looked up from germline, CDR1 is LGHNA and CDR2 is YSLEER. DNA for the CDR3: TGCGCCAGCAGCCAAGAAGGGGCTGCGGGACAGGGAGAAACCCAGTACTTC. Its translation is CASSQEGAAGQGETQYF.

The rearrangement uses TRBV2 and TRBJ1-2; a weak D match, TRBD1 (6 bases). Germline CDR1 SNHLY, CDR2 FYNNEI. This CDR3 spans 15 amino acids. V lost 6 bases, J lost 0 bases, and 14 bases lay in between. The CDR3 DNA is TGTGCCAGCAGACAACAGGGCTACCCTAACTATGGCTACACCTTC. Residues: CASRQQGYPNYGYTF.